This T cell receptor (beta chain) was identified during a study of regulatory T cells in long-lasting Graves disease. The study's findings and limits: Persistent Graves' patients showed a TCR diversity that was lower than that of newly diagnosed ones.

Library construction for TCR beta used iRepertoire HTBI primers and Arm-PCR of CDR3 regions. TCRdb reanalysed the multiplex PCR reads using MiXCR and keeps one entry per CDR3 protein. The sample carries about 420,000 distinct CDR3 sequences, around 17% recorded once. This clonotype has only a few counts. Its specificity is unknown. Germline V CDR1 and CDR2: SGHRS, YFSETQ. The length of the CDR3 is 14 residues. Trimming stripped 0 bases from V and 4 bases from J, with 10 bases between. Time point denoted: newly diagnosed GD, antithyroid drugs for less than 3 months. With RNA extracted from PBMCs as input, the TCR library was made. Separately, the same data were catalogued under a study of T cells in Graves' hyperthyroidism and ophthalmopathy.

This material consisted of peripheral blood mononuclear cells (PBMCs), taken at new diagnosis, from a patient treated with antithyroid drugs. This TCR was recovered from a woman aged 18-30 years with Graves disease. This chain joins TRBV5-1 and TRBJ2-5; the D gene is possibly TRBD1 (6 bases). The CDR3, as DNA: TGCGCCAGCAGCTTGGTGACAGGAGGAGAGACCCAGTACTTC. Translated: CASSLVTGGETQYF.